This T cell receptor beta chain was observed in a study of radiation and T cells in renal cell carcinoma. General study points: In blood, top tumor clones expanded by 2 weeks, shrinking by 4.

Germline V lookup: CDR1 MGHRA, CDR2 YSYEKL. The CDR3 contains 14 residues. The V end lost 2 bases, the J end lost 8 bases, and 15 bases lay between the germline ends. This sample's time point: baseline pretreatment blood. Treatment reported: 15 Gy SBRT to primary tumor, nephrectomy 4 weeks later. After SBRT, blood was collected at 2 and 4 weeks, plus baseline. Measured with immunoSEQ multiplex PCR; TCRdb has only the in-frame clones, and not every one. The table has 100,000 to 150,000 clones, about four fifths seen once; the top ten hold about 3%. Turning to this clone: Antigen specificity is unknown.

The chain couples TRBV4-1 to TRBJ1-2; D perhaps matches TRBD1 (6 bases). The specimen comprised blood, sampled from a patient whose treatment included radiotherapy and nephrectomy. The source is a woman in her sixties or seventies with renal cell carcinoma. The CDR3 loop is CASSQMGATIGYTF. CDR3 nucleotide sequence: TGCGCCAGCAGCCAAATGGGGGCGACTATCGGCTACACCTTC.